The entry below describes one T cell receptor beta chain. Trimming removed 0 bases at V and 6 bases at J, with 14 bases between. The germline gives CDR1 LGHNA, CDR2 YSLEER. The CDR3 totals 15 residues. Sequenced by immunoSEQ multiplex PCR; TCRdb stores in-frame clones only, minus some. Among roughly 150,000 clones listed, approximately 88% were seen once. The data were taken from a study of blood T cell repertoires in COVID-19. Study details: The United States, Italy and Spain provided the acute and convalescent COVID-19 samples.

The sample comprised PBMCs or T cells enriched from blood (not recorded which). The TCR originated in a man in his sixties or seventies who had been exposed to COVID-19. The V and J genes are TRBV4-3 and TRBJ1-2, with D hard to call. CDR3 in DNA: TGCGCCAGCAGCCAAGATAGGGCGGCGGGGAATGGCTACACCTTC. This translates into CASSQDRAAGNGYTF.